Sequencing of this T cell receptor (beta chain) was carried out in a study of OX40 agonist ivuxolimab in advanced cancers. Study information: About 40% of patients had received prior checkpoint inhibitor therapy. Three patients, one with hepatocellular carcinoma and two with cutaneous melanoma, achieved partial responses.

Some clones are missing from TCRdb's copy, which holds only in-frame ones; the method was immunoSEQ multiplex PCR. The data hold roughly 60,000 clones, with about 89% observed a single time. The length of the CDR3 is 16 residues. Germline values: CDR1 MDHEN, CDR2 SYDVKM. V was shortened by 5 bases and J by 5 bases, with 19 bases between the two germline ends. This clonotype was obtained from an adult with an advanced solid tumor such as melanoma, head and neck, liver or kidney cancer. The chain has TRBV28 and TRBJ2-1; D might be TRBD1 (7 bases). The source material was CD4+ or CD8+ T cells sorted from blood, sampled in a trial of the OX40 agonist ivuxolimab. This chain's CDR3 is CASSQQPGGRHNEQFF. In DNA form, the CDR3 reads TGTGCCAGCAGTCAACAACCAGGGGGGCGCCACAATGAGCAGTTCTTC. Filled out from reference TRBV28 and TRBJ2-1, the complete variable domain reads DVKVTQSSRYLVKRTGEKVFLECVQDMDHENMFWYRQDPGLGLRLIYFSYDVKMKEKGDIPEGYSVSREKKERFSLILESASTNQTSMYLCASSQQPGGRHNEQFFGPGTRLTVL.